What follows are 13 T cell receptor beta chains derived from one specimen sequenced in a study of blood T cell repertoires in COVID-19. This table comes from immunoSEQ multiplex PCR, and its TCRdb copy is limited to in-frame clones, with some not included. The data hold 110,000 or so clones, with 70% to 80% observed a single time. The sample consisted of peripheral blood. Source of these receptors: a human donor in a cohort sampled during active COVID-19.

This chain uses TRBV12-3 or TRBV12-4 with TRBJ1-1, with D possibly being TRBD1 (6 bases). CDR3 length: 13 amino acids. V lost 9 bases and J 0 bases, leaving 11 bases between the germline ends. The CDR3 DNA sequence: TGTGCCAGTGAAACAGGGATGAACACTGAAGCTTTCTTT. Protein: CASETGMNTEAFF.

This clone was counted once. Relative to the germline gene, one junction end is altered; a read error may explain this. This sequence joins TRBV7-7 and TRBJ2-5; 11 bases are a match to TRBD2. The CDR3 has 16 residues. Per germline, CDR1 SSHAT and CDR2 FNYEAQ (reference sequence). CDR3 DNA: TGTGCTAGCAGCTTAACAACTAGCGGGAGCGTCGTGACCCAGTACTTC. Its translation: CASSLTTSGSVVTQYF.

V is TRBV18 and J is TRBJ1-3; possible D gene TRBD1, 6 bases. V lost 0 bases and J lost 0, with 12 bases in between. Germline CDR1 KGHSH, CDR2 LQKENI. The CDR3 loop spans 17 amino acids. This CDR3 is CASSPPFAGVSGNTIYF. In nucleotides, the CDR3 is TGTGCCAGCTCACCACCGTTTGCAGGGGTCTCTGGAAACACCATATATTTT. Using reference TRBV18 and TRBJ1-3 for the parts outside the CDR3, the full variable domain is NAGVMQNPRHLVRRRGQEARLRCSPMKGHSHVYWYRQLPEEGLKFMVYLQKENIIDESGMPKERFSAEFPKEGPSILRIQQVVRGDSAAYFCASSPPFAGVSGNTIYFGEGSWLTVV.

The V gene is TRBV6-1, the J gene TRBJ2-7; D remains unclear. Germline CDR1 and CDR2: MNHNS and SASEGT. The CDR3 is 14 amino acids. Trimming cost V 3 bases and J 0 bases, with 9 bases left between them. The CDR3 sequence: CASSETLSSYEQYF. CDR3 in DNA: TGTGCCAGCAGTGAGACTCTGAGCTCCTACGAGCAGTACTTC.

The chain has TRBV4-1 and TRBJ2-1; D may be TRBD2 (6 bases). The CDR3 is made up of 16 amino acids. V was pared by 3 bases and J by 5 bases, with 17 bases between. Per germline, CDR1 MGHRA and CDR2 YSYEKL. DNA for the CDR3: TGCGCCAGCAGCCAGTTATTAGCGGTGCAAGACAATGAGCAGTTCTTC. Protein sequence: CASSQLLAVQDNEQFF.

The chain carries TRBV19 and TRBJ1-2; D remains unclear. The CDR3 length is 12 residues. V dropped 5 bases and J dropped 5 bases, with 9 bases sitting between them. Germline V lookup: CDR1 LNHDA, CDR2 SQIVND (reference sequence). Here the CDR3 DNA reads TGTGCCAGTAGTGCGGGCGGGTATGGCTACACCTTC. Its protein product is CASSAGGYGYTF.

The rearrangement uses TRBV6-5 and TRBJ2-5; 7 positions agree with TRBD2. The CDR3 covers 15 residues. J was trimmed by 1 base and V by 2 bases; bases with no gene match: 4. Germline loops: CDR1 MNHEY, CDR2 SVGAGI. The CDR3 nucleotides read TGTGCCAGCAGTTACAAGGGAGGGATCCAAGAGACCCAGTACTTC. The encoded protein is CASSYKGGIQETQYF.

J is TRBJ2-7 and V is TRBV5-1; D unresolved. The CDR3 runs to 13 residues. CDR1 is SGHRS, CDR2 YFSETQ, per germline. V lost 0 bases, J lost 1 base, and 5 bases lay in between. In DNA, the CDR3 is TGCGCCAGCAGCTTGGAACAGTCCTACGAGCAGTACTTC. Encoded protein: CASSLEQSYEQYF.

This chain links TRBV6-1 with TRBJ2-5, with 8 bases fitting TRBD1. The CDR3 length is 16 residues. The junction had 6 bases not matched to a gene; V was cut back by 2 bases and J by 1 base. Germline V lookup: CDR1 MNHNS, CDR2 SASEGT. CDR3 nucleotide sequence: TGTGCCAGCAGTGAACAAACGGGGACAGGCCAAGAGACCCAGTACTTC. It specifies CASSEQTGTGQETQYF.

The genes are TRBV7-9 and TRBJ1-4, with no clear D. The CDR3 covers 16 residues. The V and J ends lost 3 bases and 0 bases respectively, with 11 bases between them. Per germline, CDR1 SEHNR and CDR2 FQNEAQ (reference sequence). This CDR3 is CASSFGSEATNEKLFF. The CDR3 DNA is TGTGCCAGCAGCTTTGGCAGCGAAGCAACTAATGAAAAACTGTTTTTT.

This chain joins TRBV7-9 and TRBJ1-6, with D uncertain. The CDR3 contains 16 residues. The V end lost 1 base, the J end lost 7 bases, and 14 bases lay between the germline ends. The germline V gene encodes CDR1 SEHNR and CDR2 FQNEAQ (reference sequence). The CDR3 spells CASSLEFESLNSPLHF. The CDR3 DNA sequence: TGTGCCAGCAGCTTAGAGTTCGAGAGCTTGAATTCACCCCTCCACTTT.

V and J are TRBV11-2 and TRBJ2-7, with D tentatively TRBD1 (6 bases). Trimming took 3 bases from V and 2 from J, leaving 8 bases between them. This CDR3 spans 13 amino acids. Looked up from germline, CDR1 is SGHAT and CDR2 is FQNNGV. For the CDR3, the DNA is TGTGCCAGCAGCTTTGGACAGCCCTACGAGCAGTACTTC. As protein: CASSFGQPYEQYF.

The chain couples TRBV4-1 to TRBJ1-3, with D hard to call. This CDR3 is 15 amino acids long. CDR1 is MGHRA, CDR2 YSYEKL, per germline. V lost 0 bases and J lost 4, with 10 bases in between. Here the CDR3 DNA reads TGCGCCAGCAGCCAAGATCAGGCGCGCGGAAACACCATATATTTT. This gives the protein CASSQDQARGNTIYF.